This TCR beta chain was profiled in a study of blood T cell repertoires in COVID-19. The protocol was immunoSEQ multiplex PCR, while the TCRdb copy is restricted to in-frame clones and leaves out a portion. The table includes 200,000 to 250,000 clones, roughly 86% detected once. This sequence was found in a man older than 75 with acute or convalescent COVID-19. The sequenced material came from peripheral blood.

The CDR3 DNA reads TGTGCCAGCAGTGAATTGGTGAAGGCCGGGGGAGGCTACACCTTC. Residues: CASSELVKAGGGYTF. The chain uses TRBV6-1 and TRBJ1-2; a possible D gene is TRBD1 (5 bases). Per germline, CDR1 MNHNS and CDR2 SASEGT. The CDR3 runs 15 residues. V lost 2 bases and J 8 bases, leaving 18 bases between the germline ends.